This T cell receptor (beta chain) was profiled in a study of response to subunit inactivated influenza vaccine. Overall study results and limits: Only a handful of new T cells, the authors suggested, are recruited with each seasonal influenza vaccination.

V lost 0 bases and J 1 base, leaving 7 bases between the germline ends. The V gene's germline CDR1 is SGDLS and CDR2 YYNGEE. The CDR3 contains 14 residues. TCRdb redid the calling of the RT-PCR reads with MiXCR, one entry per CDR3 protein. In the table there are over 400,000 distinct CDR3 sequences, 9.5% to 13% of which are singletons. This clonotype was counted only a few times. What it binds is not known. This clonotype was sampled from a man aged 45 to 65 who received an inactivated influenza vaccine. The V and J genes are TRBV9 and TRBJ1-1; D ambiguous. This specimen consisted of PBMCs from blood, obtained more than 35 days after vaccination. The CDR3 DNA is TGTGCCAGCAGCGTAGGTTTGGAGAACACTGAAGCTTTCTTT. This encodes CASSVGLENTEAFF.